This TCR beta chain originates from a study of CD8 T cells in Susac syndrome. The multiple sclerosis controls consisted of treatment-naive patients with relapsing-remitting disease, either stable or active. A quantity of about 0.45 to 1 ug RNA underwent reverse transcription using random hexamers. By means of immunoSEQ multiplex PCR, TCR beta CDR3 spanning 54 Vbeta and 13 Jbeta underwent amplification. TCRdb called the immunoSEQ multiplex PCR reads again in MiXCR, with one record for every CDR3 protein. The sample yields 350,000 to 550,000 distinct CDR3 sequences, about 85% seen once. As for this clonotype: Compared with germline, one end of the junction differs, possibly owing to a read error.

The CDR3 loop spans 13 amino acids. Germline CDR1 and CDR2: SGHRS and YFSETQ. This TCR derives from a human donor with multiple sclerosis. This rearrangement joins TRBV5-1 to TRBJ2-7; no clear D. Sequenced input: CD8+ T cells from PBMCs. CDR3 residues: CASSLESGYEQYF. The CDR3 DNA is TGTGCCAGCAGCTTAGAATCGGGCTACGAGCAGTACTTC.